This entry features one TCR beta chain sequence. Its cognate antigen is unknown. How the authors handled the data: Filtering differed for immunoSEQ, which gave only junction sequences without quality scores. Clones were read by immunoSEQ multiplex PCR, and TCRdb kept only the in-frame ones, dropping some. V, J and clone size were drawn from that table, and D and trimming were deduced from the DNA. There are fewer than 500,000 clones in the sample; approximately 79% occur only once, and approximately 12% lies in the top ten. These data belong to a study of shared clonotypes between healthy human individuals. Study results and caveats: Among donors, clonotype sharing was expected to be affected by sequencing depth.

V was cut by 4 bases and J by 5 bases, with 11 bases left in between. The germline V gene has CDR1 SQVTM and CDR2 ANQGSEA. The CDR3 covers 12 residues. The V and J genes are TRBV29-1 and TRBJ2-5; tentatively, D is TRBD2 (5 bases). The material sequenced was PBMCs. This clonotype originated in a woman in her forties in good health. Some clones in this sample may be carry-over from other donors' samples. This CDR3 is CSVGTRRETQYF. CDR3 DNA: TGCAGCGTTGGTACTAGGCGGGAGACCCAGTACTTC.